Following are 21 T cell receptor beta chains from one sample sequenced in a study of cytomegalovirus exposure and HLA in healthy donors. The PCR employed 60 Vbeta primers together with 13 Jbeta primers. Produced via immunoSEQ multiplex PCR; TCRdb's table is partial and in-frame only. The sample totals 95,000 to 110,000 clones. Material for sequencing was PBMCs. These receptors all stem from a man aged 35-49 years in good health and CMV-seronegative.

The chain employs TRBV7-9 and TRBJ1-2; TRBD1 matches 12 bases. Germline assignment: CDR1 SEHNR and CDR2 FQNEAQ (reference sequence). The CDR3 is 14 residues long. Germline trimming cut 5 bases from V and 12 bases from J; bases unmatched to any gene: 10. The CDR3: CASSQPGQGAKHTF. The CDR3 DNA reads TGTGCCAGCAGCCAACCGGGACAGGGGGCTAAACACACCTTC.

The rearrangement links TRBV28 to TRBJ1-2, with TRBD1 as a possible D gene (6 bases). The CDR3 spans 13 residues. Trimming removed 7 bases from V and 3 bases from J, with 12 bases in between. Looked up from germline, CDR1 is MDHEN and CDR2 is SYDVKM. The CDR3 protein is CASTPRGHYGYTF. The CDR3 nucleotides are TGTGCCAGCACCCCCAGGGGTCACTATGGCTACACCTTC.

The chain carries TRBV15 and TRBJ1-1; D is perhaps TRBD1 (6 bases). This CDR3 spans 15 amino acids. Germline CDR1 is LNHNV and CDR2 is YYDKDF (reference sequence). V lost 4 bases and J 2 bases, leaving 14 bases between the germline ends. CDR3 region: CATSNTGSLNTEAFF. Written as DNA, the CDR3 is TGTGCCACCAGCAATACAGGGTCCCTAAACACTGAAGCTTTCTTT.

The chain carries TRBV30 and TRBJ2-7; unclear D gene. The germline V gene encodes CDR1 GTSNPN and CDR2 SVGIG (reference sequence). This CDR3 region has 11 residues. V was pared by 3 bases and J by 3 bases, with 6 bases between. CDR3 in DNA: TGTGCCTGGAGCCCCCTCTACGAGCAGTACTTC. Protein sequence: CAWSPLYEQYF.

The V and J genes are TRBV30 and TRBJ2-5; TRBD1 agrees at 7 bases. The germline CDR1 and CDR2 sequences are GTSNPN and SVGIG (reference sequence). V trimming: 1 base; J trimming: 13 bases; junction bases outside the gene matches: 15. CDR3 length equals 14 residues. CDR3 protein: CAWSGQGPPSLRYF. The CDR3, as DNA: TGTGCCTGGAGTGGACAGGGACCTCCTTCCCTACGGTACTTC.

J is TRBJ1-2 and V is TRBV28, with D tentatively TRBD1 (5 bases). The V gene's germline CDR1 is MDHEN and CDR2 SYDVKM. The V end lost 6 bases, the J end lost 0 bases, and 11 bases lay between the germline ends. This CDR3 spans 14 amino acids. The CDR3 protein is CASSPTGANYGYTF. The DNA for the CDR3 is TGTGCCAGCAGCCCCACGGGGGCTAACTATGGCTACACCTTC.

V gene TRBV7-2 combines with J gene TRBJ2-7, with TRBD1 matching over 8 bases. J was trimmed by 6 bases and V by 6 bases; bases with no gene match: 7. This CDR3 has 13 residues. The germline V gene encodes CDR1 SGHTA and CDR2 FQGNSA. The chain's CDR3 is CASSTGQGIEQYF. CDR3 nucleotide sequence: TGTGCCAGCAGTACCGGACAGGGCATCGAGCAGTACTTC.

The rearrangement uses TRBV7-9 and TRBJ1-4; 7 positions agree with TRBD1. Germline V gives CDR1 SEHNR, CDR2 FQNEAQ (reference sequence). The CDR3 runs to 14 residues. V lost 5 bases and J lost 8; bases outside the gene matches: 8. In DNA, the CDR3 is TGTGCCAGCAGCCTTGACAGGGAGAGGGAAAAACTGTTTTTT. This sequence encodes CASSLDREREKLFF.

The rearrangement uses TRBV27 and TRBJ2-1; 8 nucleotides match TRBD2. The CDR3 contains 15 residues. Losses at the gene ends were 2 bases for V and 0 bases for J; bases not matched to a gene: 0. Germline CDR1 and CDR2: MNHEY and SMNVEV (reference sequence). Here the CDR3 DNA reads TGTGCCAGCAGTTTACTAGCGGGCTCCTACAATGAGCAGTTCTTC. The encoded protein is CASSLLAGSYNEQFF.

CDR3 protein: CASRSGGANYGYTF. CDR3 nucleotide sequence: TGTGCCAGTAGATCGGGGGGAGCTAACTATGGCTACACCTTC. The chain is built from TRBV19 and TRBJ1-2; perhaps TRBD1 as D (5 bases). V was shortened by 6 bases and J by 0 bases, with 11 bases between the two germline ends. The CDR3 consists of 14 residues. The germline gives CDR1 LNHDA, CDR2 SQIVND (reference sequence).

J is TRBJ2-2 and V is TRBV9, with 8 nucleotides matching TRBD2. V dropped 4 bases and J dropped 4; count of bases not matched to a gene: 9. Germline lookup yields CDR1 SGDLS and CDR2 YYNGEE. The CDR3 totals 16 residues. The CDR3 loop reads CASSSREGLTTGELFF. Written as DNA, the CDR3 is TGTGCCAGCAGCTCACGGGAGGGGTTGACCACCGGGGAGCTGTTTTTT. Full variable domain (missing parts from reference TRBV9 and TRBJ2-2): DSGVTQTPKHLITATGQRVTLRCSPRSGDLSVYWYQQSLDQGLQFLIQYYNGEERAKGNILERFSAQQFPDLHSELNLSSLELGDSALYFCASSSREGLTTGELFFGEGSRLTVL.

The rearrangement uses TRBV19 and TRBJ2-1, with TRBD2 as a possible D gene (5 bases). Trimming removed 6 bases at V and 8 bases at J, with 11 bases between. The CDR3 is made up of 12 amino acids. The germline gives CDR1 LNHDA, CDR2 SQIVND (reference sequence). The CDR3 sequence: CASSPVGDEQFF. CDR3 in DNA: TGTGCCAGTAGCCCGGTCGGGGATGAGCAGTTCTTC.

J is TRBJ1-2 and V is TRBV30; possible D gene TRBD1, 6 bases. Trimming pared 3 bases from V and 4 bases from J, leaving 18 bases between. CDR1 is GTSNPN and CDR2 is SVGIG in the germline V gene (reference sequence). The CDR3 spans 15 residues. The CDR3 coding sequence is TGTGCCTGGAGGCCGGCGGGGGCGAAGGGCTATGGCTACACCTTC. As protein: CAWRPAGAKGYGYTF.

The V call is TRBV7-2, the J call TRBJ2-1, with TRBD2 matching 7 bases. Germline trimming cut 4 bases from V and 6 bases from J; bases unmatched to any gene: 12. The CDR3 spans 16 residues. Per germline, CDR1 SGHTA and CDR2 FQGNSA. The CDR3: CASSSQRGGGGNEQFF. The DNA for the CDR3 is TGTGCCAGCAGCTCCCAAAGGGGCGGGGGTGGCAATGAGCAGTTCTTC.

This chain links TRBV6-1 with TRBJ1-4; the D gene is possibly TRBD1 (6 bases). Germline CDR1 reads MNHNS; CDR2 reads SASEGT. This CDR3 has 15 residues. The germline V and J ends were trimmed by 7 bases and 5 bases, with 17 bases remaining between them. The CDR3 here is CASIHRQAFNEKLFF. In nucleotides, the CDR3 is TGTGCCAGCATACACCGACAGGCCTTCAATGAAAAACTGTTTTTT.

The chain couples TRBV5-1 to TRBJ2-5; D perhaps matches TRBD2 (5 bases). Trimming took 4 bases from V and 5 from J, leaving 15 bases between them. The CDR3 consists of 14 residues. In germline, CDR1 is SGHRS, CDR2 YFSETQ. The CDR3 DNA sequence: TGCGCCAGCAGCCACGGAAGCGGTGTGGAGACCCAGTACTTC. As protein: CASSHGSGVETQYF.

The chain links TRBV11-2 to TRBJ2-1; 9 bases fit TRBD1. From germline, CDR1 is SGHAT and CDR2 FQNNGV. There are 16 residues in the CDR3. Unmatched junction bases numbered 5, after V lost 1 base and J lost 4 bases. The CDR3 here is CASSLGGTGIYNEQFF. The CDR3 nucleotides read TGTGCCAGCAGCTTAGGAGGGACAGGGATATACAATGAGCAGTTCTTC.

The chain joins TRBV7-9 to TRBJ2-3; 8 bases are shared with TRBD2. V shed 5 bases, J shed 0 bases, and the junction held 4 bases outside the gene matches. This CDR3 contains 15 residues. Germline values: CDR1 SEHNR, CDR2 FQNEAQ (reference sequence). The DNA of the CDR3 is TGTGCCAGCAGCGCTCGACTAGCGAGCACAGATACGCAGTATTTT. Protein product: CASSARLASTDTQYF.

The chain combines TRBV9 with TRBJ2-5, with TRBD2 matching over 7 bases. The CDR3 extends over 14 amino acids. J lost 5 bases, V lost 1 base, and 5 bases had no gene match. Germline-derived CDR1 and CDR2 are SGDLS and YYNGEE. The CDR3: CASSVTSARETQYF. CDR3 DNA: TGTGCCAGCAGCGTAACTAGCGCGAGGGAGACCCAGTACTTC.

The rearrangement joins TRBV5-4 to TRBJ2-3, with TRBD2 identical over 11 bases. The trim removed 4 bases at V and 4 bases at J, leaving 17 bases unmatched. This CDR3 region has 19 residues. CDR1 is SGHNT and CDR2 is YYREEE in the germline V gene (reference sequence). CDR3 sequence reads: CASSPSLAGAHGGADTQYF. The CDR3 bases are TGTGCCAGCAGCCCATCACTAGCGGGAGCCCACGGGGGGGCAGATACGCAGTATTTT.

The rearrangement joins TRBV28 to TRBJ2-2, with 10 bases lining up with TRBD2. The length of the CDR3 is 16 residues. The ends lost 6 bases at V and 5 bases at J; junction bases unmatched: 9. Germline assignment: CDR1 MDHEN and CDR2 SYDVKM. CDR3: CASSPPSGGATGELFF. CDR3 in DNA: TGTGCCAGCAGCCCCCCCAGCGGGGGGGCAACCGGGGAGCTGTTTTTT.